Described below is a single T cell receptor (beta chain) sequence and its context. No antigen is known for it. These data are taken from a study of T cell responses to AZD1222 COVID-19 vaccine. Study-wide points: Donors were largely white British and mainly female; clonal diversity was possibly underestimated. Within unmutated variant regions lay the reported targets of nearly half of spike-specific TCRs. Vaccine-associated CD4 TCRs ranged over spike, dominating at 160-218 and 743-854.

CDR3 length: 15 amino acids. With V trimmed by 3 bases and J by 2 bases, 4 bases remained unmatched. Germline V gene lookup returns CDR1 MNHEY and CDR2 SVGAGI. Sequencing was performed with immunoSEQ multiplex PCR; in TCRdb, only in-frame clones are kept and a portion is missing. The sample shows approximately 80,000 clones, 88% of them seen only once. The rearrangement uses TRBV6-5 and TRBJ2-7; 10 bases match TRBD1. This sequence originates from an adult in good health. The material sequenced was peripheral blood, taken on day 0 of MenACWY control vaccination. The CDR3 protein is CASSYLGTGAYEQYF. CDR3 bases: TGTGCCAGCAGTTATCTAGGGACAGGGGCCTACGAGCAGTACTTC.